The 19 T cell receptor beta chains below come from one sample, sequenced in a study of HIV-infected children after antiretroviral therapy interruption. A 3' RACE protocol on RNA, with unique molecular identifiers, produced the TCR library. MiXCR was run by TCRdb on the 3' RACE reads, yielding one entry per CDR3 protein. The data show about 89,000 distinct CDR3 sequences, with approximately 6.9% seen just once and 1% to 1.3% held by the top ten. This sample's treatment: PENTA 11 planned treatment interruption arm or continuous ART arm. The sample here was CD45RA+ CD4+ T cells from PBMCs, pooled from several time points, taken from a donor given antiretroviral therapy, either interrupted or continuous. Subset denoted: naive CD4+ CD45RA+ CD45RO- T cells. The receptors were sampled from a pool of human donors with HIV.

This clonotype has ten or more counts. This chain uses TRBV10-3 with TRBJ1-5; the D gene is possibly TRBD1 (6 bases). Trimming cost V 6 bases and J 4 bases, with 13 bases left between them. There are 14 residues in the CDR3. Germline assignment: CDR1 ENHRY and CDR2 SYGVKD. Here the CDR3 DNA reads TGTGCCATCAGCGCTGACAGGATAAATCAGCCCCAGCATTTT. Encoded protein: CAISADRINQPQHF.

This clonotype was seen a handful of times. The chain has TRBV27 and TRBJ1-2; 10 nucleotides agree with TRBD1. The ends lost 5 bases at V and 2 bases at J; junction bases unmatched: 2. CDR1 and CDR2 (germline): MNHEY, SMNVEV (reference sequence). The CDR3 extends over 14 amino acids. The CDR3 protein is CASSRTGGNYGYTF. CDR3 coding DNA: TGTGCCAGCAGTCGGACAGGGGGAAACTATGGCTACACCTTC.

The table lists this clonotype with many counts. The chain couples TRBV20-1 to TRBJ2-1, with D maybe TRBD1 (5 bases). CDR1 and CDR2 from the germline V gene are DFQATT and SNEGSKA (reference sequence). V dropped 4 bases and J dropped 1 base, with 14 bases sitting between them. The CDR3 sequence is 15 residues long. In nucleotides, the CDR3 is TGCAGTGCTACGTTCCCGAGACAGTCCTACAATGAGCAGTTCTTC. This sequence encodes CSATFPRQSYNEQFF.

The table lists this clonotype with many counts. The CDR3 is CASSLEKGAIFTDTQYF. DNA of the CDR3: TGCGCCAGCAGCTTGGAAAAGGGGGCTATCTTCACAGATACGCAGTATTTT. The chain joins TRBV5-1 to TRBJ2-3; TRBD1 aligns across 7 bases. The CDR3 is 17 residues long. Germline V gene lookup returns CDR1 SGHRS and CDR2 YFSETQ. The J segment lost 2 bases and the V segment lost 0 bases, leaving 9 bases of the junction unmatched.

This clonotype has ten or more counts. This chain joins TRBV10-3 and TRBJ2-3; 9 bases are a match to TRBD2. Germline V gene lookup returns CDR1 ENHRY and CDR2 SYGVKD. Trimming removed 4 bases from V and 2 bases from J; junction bases left unmatched: 4. The CDR3 is made up of 15 amino acids. Written as DNA, the CDR3 is TGTGCCATCAGTGCCCTAGCGGGGTCCACAGATACGCAGTATTTT. Translation gives CAISALAGSTDTQYF.

This clonotype was picked up many times. The J gene is TRBJ1-2, the V gene TRBV18; a weak D match, TRBD1 (5 bases). Germline V gene lookup returns CDR1 KGHSH and CDR2 LQKENI. Trimming left V 3 bases short and J 3 bases short, with 8 bases between. This CDR3 is built from 13 residues. In nucleotides, the CDR3 is TGTGCCAGCTCACCGCAGGGTGACTATGGCTACACCTTC. Amino acids: CASSPQGDYGYTF.

This clonotype has ten or more counts. The J gene is TRBJ1-6, the V gene TRBV10-2; 9 nucleotides line up with TRBD1. J gave up 10 bases and V 6 bases, and 7 bases lay outside the gene matches. The germline CDR1 and CDR2 sequences are WSHSY and SAAADI. The CDR3 loop spans 14 amino acids. In nucleotides, the CDR3 is TGCGCCAGCAGCCGGGACAGGGATTTCTCACCCCTCCACTTT. Translated: CASSRDRDFSPLHF.

This clonotype was detected ten times or more. The J gene is TRBJ2-5, the V gene TRBV7-3, with TRBD2 matching 8 bases. V lost 0 bases to trimming and J lost 3 bases; unmatched junction nucleotides: 3. The CDR3 has 15 amino acids. Germline assignment: CDR1 SGHTA and CDR2 FQGTGA. The CDR3 coding sequence is TGTGCCAGCAGCTTAACGCCAGCGGGGGAAGAGACCCAGTACTTC. Its translation is CASSLTPAGEETQYF.

The V and J genes are TRBV4-1 and TRBJ2-7; 10 bases fit TRBD2. CDR1 is MGHRA, CDR2 YSYEKL, per germline. This CDR3 is 16 amino acids long. The V gene end was trimmed by 4 bases and the J gene end by 3 bases; junction bases not matched to a gene: 9. The chain's CDR3 is CASSPPLAGTFYEQYF. CDR3 nucleotides: TGCGCCAGCAGCCCACCACTAGCGGGGACCTTCTACGAGCAGTACTTC.

This clonotype showed up just a few times. Here the CDR3 DNA reads TGTGCCAGCAGTTTAGACAGTTATAATTCACCCCTCCACTTT. Amino acid sequence: CASSLDSYNSPLHF. The V call is TRBV12-3 or TRBV12-4, the J call TRBJ1-6; D call uncertain. CDR3 length: 14 residues. V dropped 1 base and J dropped 4 bases, with 5 bases sitting between them.

This clonotype was found many times. The rearrangement joins TRBV10-3 to TRBJ1-2; D gene ambiguous. The CDR3 has 14 amino acids. The germline V gene encodes CDR1 ENHRY and CDR2 SYGVKD. Trimming cost V 7 bases and J 2 bases, with 14 bases left between them. CDR3 nucleotide sequence: TGTGCCATCACCGATTGGACCTCGAACTATGGCTACACCTTC. This gives the protein CAITDWTSNYGYTF.

This clonotype showed up many times. The chain recombines TRBV18 with TRBJ2-7; 7 bases are a match to TRBD1. This CDR3 is built from 14 residues. Trimming took 2 bases from V and 6 from J; bases not matched to a gene: 7. The V gene's germline CDR1 is KGHSH and CDR2 LQKENI. CDR3 protein: CASSPSETGTEQYF. The CDR3 coding sequence is TGTGCCAGCTCACCATCCGAGACAGGGACCGAGCAGTACTTC.

This clonotype was found many times. This chain links TRBV6-6 with TRBJ1-1, with D unresolved. The CDR3 extends over 13 amino acids. The germline CDR1 and CDR2 sequences are MNHNY and SVGAGI (reference sequence). V lost 0 bases, J lost 6 bases, and 8 bases lay in between. CDR3: CASSYSIGPEAFF. CDR3 coding DNA: TGTGCCAGCAGTTACTCGATTGGGCCTGAAGCTTTCTTT.

This clonotype showed up many times. This chain uses TRBV12-3 or TRBV12-4 with TRBJ2-3, with a weak D call TRBD1 (5 bases). The V end was cut by 3 bases, the J end by 2 bases, with 9 bases between. The CDR3 contains 14 residues. The DNA of the CDR3 is TGTGCCAGCAGTTTGTGGGGCGTCACAGATACGCAGTATTTT. Translated, it gives CASSLWGVTDTQYF.

This clonotype was observed at least ten times. As DNA, the CDR3 is TGTGCCACCAGTGATTCGGGGGCAGGCAATCAGCCCCAGCATTTT. Translated, it gives CATSDSGAGNQPQHF. The chain carries TRBV24-1 and TRBJ1-5; a possible D gene is TRBD1 (6 bases). The CDR3 spans 15 residues. Between the trimmed V and J ends, which lost 2 bases and 2 bases, there was a span of 9 bases. The germline V gene has CDR1 KGHDR and CDR2 SFDVKD.

Written as DNA, the CDR3 is TGTGCCAGCAGCCAGCGAGGGGGCAGTGGCTATGAGCAGTTCTTC. As protein: CASSQRGGSGYEQFF. The rearrangement uses TRBV7-3 and TRBJ2-1, with 7 bases fitting TRBD1. Germline V gene data show CDR1 as SGHTA and CDR2 as FQGTGA. The J segment lost 8 bases and the V segment lost 5 bases, leaving 12 bases of the junction unmatched. The CDR3 is made up of 15 amino acids.

This clonotype was found a few times. V is TRBV20-1 and J is TRBJ2-1, with 11 bases identical to TRBD2. The CDR3 loop spans 13 amino acids. The V segment lost 6 bases and the J segment 9 bases; nucleotides outside the gene matches: 7. Germline CDR1 reads DFQATT; CDR2 reads SNEGSKA (reference sequence). The CDR3 DNA sequence: TGCAGTGCCCCTAGCGGGGGGATCGGTGAGCAGTTCTTC. Translation gives CSAPSGGIGEQFF.

This clonotype showed up many times. Written as DNA, the CDR3 is TGTGCCAGCACAATCCGGGGTCCCACAGATACGCAGTATTTT. Its protein product is CASTIRGPTDTQYF. The chain employs TRBV7-2 and TRBJ2-3; possibly TRBD2 for D (5 bases). Trimming took off 7 bases at V and 2 bases at J, with 13 bases between the two ends. The CDR3 is 14 residues long. CDR1 and CDR2 from the germline V gene are SGHTA and FQGNSA.

This rearrangement joins TRBV11-1 to TRBJ2-2, with TRBD2 matching 7 bases. The germline gives CDR1 SGHAT, CDR2 FQDESV (reference sequence). The CDR3 runs to 13 residues. V was pared by 6 bases and J by 5 bases, with 3 bases of the junction left unmatched. For the CDR3, the DNA is TGTGCCAGCAGACTTAGCGGGACCGGGGAGCTGTTTTTT. Amino acid sequence: CASRLSGTGELFF.